This entry is about one T cell receptor beta chain. This sample was taken from a study of blood T cell repertoires in COVID-19. About the research overall: Acute and convalescent COVID-19 specimens originated in the United States, Italy and Spain. Nucleic acid was either cDNA or gDNA, and it came from T cells, B-cell-depleted T cells, or PBMCs.

The CDR3 consists of 14 residues. V gave up 4 bases and J gave up 0 bases; unmatched junction bases: 2. Germline V gives CDR1 SGHKS, CDR2 YYEKEE (reference sequence). Participants were aged about 18 to 100 years from about 25 US areas. Cohorts were assigned according to the clinical history that participants reported. Profiled with immunoSEQ multiplex PCR; TCRdb holds only in-frame clones, not every one. The table records about 390,000 clones, roughly 89% of them present only once. This TCR was sampled from a woman between 50 and 59 years old who had recovered from COVID-19. Sequencing was performed on PBMCs or T cells enriched from blood (not recorded which). This sequence joins TRBV5-5 and TRBJ1-1, with TRBD1 matching 8 bases. The chain's CDR3 is CASSRQGLNTEAFF. CDR3 bases: TGTGCCAGCAGCCGACAGGGGCTGAACACTGAAGCTTTCTTT.